This T cell receptor (beta chain) came from a study of regulatory T cells in long-lasting Graves disease. The sample's time point: newly diagnosed GD, antithyroid drugs for less than 3 months. TCR sequences were obtained from RNA taken from PBMCs. This clonotype was counted between two and nine times. Arm-PCR of CDR3 regions and iRepertoire HTBI primers were the basis on which TCR beta libraries were built. TCRdb redid the calling of the multiplex PCR reads with MiXCR, one entry per CDR3 protein. Among about 440,000 distinct CDR3 sequences listed, 15% to 20% were seen once. The CDR3 runs 13 residues. Trimming removed 6 bases from V and 4 bases from J, with 9 bases in between. Germline loops: CDR1 ENHRY, CDR2 SYGVKD. This sample also appeared in a second study, on T cells in Graves' hyperthyroidism and ophthalmopathy.

The source was peripheral blood mononuclear cells (PBMCs), collected at new diagnosis, from a patient treated with antithyroid drugs. The clonotype originates from a young woman with Graves disease. V gene TRBV10-3 combines with J gene TRBJ1-4; D is uncertain. In nucleotides, the CDR3 is TGTGCCATCAGAACCGGGAATAATGAAAAACTGTTTTTT. This sequence encodes CAIRTGNNEKLFF.